Presented here are 13 T cell receptor beta chains from one specimen sequenced in a study of shared clonotypes between healthy human individuals. Sequencing was performed with immunoSEQ multiplex PCR; in TCRdb, only in-frame clones are kept and a portion is missing. The sample contains roughly 2 million clones, 90% to 96% of which appear only once. Sequencing used naive CD4+ T cells sorted from blood. Specified subset: CD45RA+ positively selected. These receptors were collected from a man between 18 and 35 years old in good health.

V gene TRBV28 combines with J gene TRBJ1-3, with 10 nucleotides matching TRBD1. CDR3 length: 15 amino acids. V lost 5 bases and J lost 4; bases outside the gene matches: 5. Germline CDR1 is MDHEN and CDR2 is SYDVKM. The CDR3 protein is CASSPGTGVGNTIYF. The DNA of the CDR3 is TGTGCCAGCAGTCCCGGGACAGGGGTCGGAAACACCATATATTTT.

The chain recombines TRBV5-6 with TRBJ2-3; 8 bases map to TRBD1. Trimming cost V 4 bases and J 5 bases; bases outside gene matches: 3. The CDR3 spans 13 residues. CDR1 is SGHDT and CDR2 is YYEEEE in the germline V gene. This CDR3 is CASSAGGGDTQYF. CDR3 in DNA: TGTGCCAGCAGCGCAGGGGGCGGAGATACGCAGTATTTT.

The V and J genes are TRBV2 and TRBJ2-2, with D tentatively TRBD1 (6 bases). The CDR3 totals 14 residues. The germline V gene encodes CDR1 SNHLY and CDR2 FYNNEI. V gave up 6 bases and J gave up 0 bases, with 8 bases separating them. The CDR3 bases are TGTGCCAGCAGACAGGGAGCGAACACCGGGGAGCTGTTTTTT. This gives the protein CASRQGANTGELFF.

The chain employs TRBV11-2 and TRBJ1-1; D uncertain. Germline-derived CDR1 and CDR2 are SGHAT and FQNNGV. Trimming took 3 bases from V and 0 from J, leaving 8 bases between them. There are 14 residues in the CDR3. In DNA form, the CDR3 reads TGTGCCAGCAGCTTCCAGGTCTTGAACACTGAAGCTTTCTTT. As protein: CASSFQVLNTEAFF.

The J gene is TRBJ2-7, the V gene TRBV7-3; 11 bases line up with TRBD2. Per germline, CDR1 SGHTA and CDR2 FQGTGA. V gave up 3 bases and J gave up 3 bases; unmatched junction bases: 4. The CDR3 runs to 15 residues. CDR3 nucleotide sequence: TGTGCCAGCAGCTTGGCTAGCGGGGGGAACTACGAGCAGTACTTC. Its translation is CASSLASGGNYEQYF.

The gene calls are TRBV28 and TRBJ1-2; 7 bases are shared with TRBD1. The V gene end was trimmed by 3 bases and the J gene end by 2 bases; junction bases not matched to a gene: 6. The germline V gene has CDR1 MDHEN and CDR2 SYDVKM. The CDR3 covers 15 residues. CDR3 loop: CASSFQLQGNYGYTF. The CDR3, as DNA: TGTGCCAGCAGTTTCCAATTACAGGGGAACTATGGCTACACCTTC.

The chain carries TRBV10-3 and TRBJ1-5; TRBD1 matches at 7 bases. Germline loops: CDR1 ENHRY, CDR2 SYGVKD. The CDR3 loop spans 13 amino acids. Germline trimming cut 2 bases from V and 7 bases from J; bases unmatched to any gene: 2. DNA of the CDR3: TGTGCCATCAGTGAGACAGGGGAGCAGCCCCAGCATTTT. Translated, it gives CAISETGEQPQHF.

Worth noting for this clone: This sample includes further DNA sequences coding for the same CDR3. J is TRBJ1-4 and V is TRBV5-1, with 8 bases that match TRBD1. Germline CDR1 and CDR2: SGHRS and YFSETQ. Trimming cost V 0 bases and J 8 bases; bases outside gene matches: 6. This CDR3 contains 15 residues. The CDR3 DNA reads as TGCGCCAGCAGCTTGGCCGGACAGGGCGGGGAAAAACTGTTTTTT. It translates to CASSLAGQGGEKLFF.

Regarding this clone: Other DNA variants within this sample encode the same CDR3. The chain recombines TRBV5-1 with TRBJ1-1, with 11 bases aligning to TRBD1. The CDR3 is made up of 15 amino acids. V shed 4 bases, J shed 5 bases, and the junction held 7 bases outside the gene matches. In germline, CDR1 is SGHRS, CDR2 YFSETQ. Here the CDR3 DNA reads TGCGCCAGCAGCCCAGGACAGGGGGCGCAGACTGAAGCTTTCTTT. This gives the protein CASSPGQGAQTEAFF.

The V gene is TRBV5-1, the J gene TRBJ1-4; D is unclear. The CDR3 consists of 13 residues. Trimming stripped 3 bases from V and 7 bases from J, with 10 bases between. Germline V gene lookup returns CDR1 SGHRS and CDR2 YFSETQ. CDR3 nucleotide sequence: TGCGCCAGCAGCTCCCCACAGAGTGAAAAACTGTTTTTT. Translating gives CASSSPQSEKLFF.

The chain joins TRBV2 to TRBJ2-1; 10 nucleotides match TRBD2. Germline V CDR1 and CDR2: SNHLY, FYNNEI. The CDR3 totals 14 residues. V was clipped by 5 bases and J by 5 bases; unmatched bases: 3. The CDR3 DNA sequence: TGTGCCAGCAGTCGTAGCGGGAGGAACAATGAGCAGTTCTTC. This translates into CASSRSGRNNEQFF.

In nucleotides, the CDR3 is TGTGCCAGCTCACCACAAGGGACAGGGGGCAACGAGCAGTACTTC. As protein: CASSPQGTGGNEQYF. The rearrangement uses TRBV18 and TRBJ2-7, with 12 positions matching TRBD1. Trimming cost V 1 base and J 5 bases; bases outside gene matches: 3. The length of the CDR3 is 15 residues. Germline V lookup: CDR1 KGHSH, CDR2 LQKENI.

The chain uses TRBV27 and TRBJ1-1; D ambiguous. V was trimmed by 10 bases and J by 3 bases, leaving 15 bases between them. The CDR3 consists of 13 residues. Germline CDR1 and CDR2: MNHEY and SMNVEV (reference sequence). CDR3 region: CATHLSPYTEAFF. The DNA for the CDR3 is TGTGCCACACATCTATCGCCGTACACTGAAGCTTTCTTT.